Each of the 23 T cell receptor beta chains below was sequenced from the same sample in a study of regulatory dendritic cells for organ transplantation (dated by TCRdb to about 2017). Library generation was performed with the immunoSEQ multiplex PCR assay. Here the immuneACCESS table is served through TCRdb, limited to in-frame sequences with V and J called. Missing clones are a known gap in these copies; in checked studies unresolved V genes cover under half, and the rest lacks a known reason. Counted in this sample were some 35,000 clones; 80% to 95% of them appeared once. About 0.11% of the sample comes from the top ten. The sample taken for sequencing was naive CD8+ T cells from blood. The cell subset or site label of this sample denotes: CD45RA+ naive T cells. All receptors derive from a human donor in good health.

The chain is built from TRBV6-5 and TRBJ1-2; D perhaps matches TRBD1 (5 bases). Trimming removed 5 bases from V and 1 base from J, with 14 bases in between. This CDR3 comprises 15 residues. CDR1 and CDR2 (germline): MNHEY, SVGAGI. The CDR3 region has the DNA TGTGCCAGCAGTCCTCCGGACACAGATAACTATGGCTACACCTTC. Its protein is CASSPPDTDNYGYTF.

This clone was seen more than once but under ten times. The CDR3 nucleotides read TGTGCCAGCAGCTTCCAGGGTTCCGAGCAGTACTTC. Protein sequence: CASSFQGSEQYF. The rearrangement links TRBV7-9 to TRBJ2-7; D possibly corresponds to TRBD1 (5 bases). CDR3 length: 12 amino acids. V shed 3 bases and J shed 6 bases, with 9 bases lying between them. Germline CDR1 reads SEHNR; CDR2 reads FQNEAQ (reference sequence).

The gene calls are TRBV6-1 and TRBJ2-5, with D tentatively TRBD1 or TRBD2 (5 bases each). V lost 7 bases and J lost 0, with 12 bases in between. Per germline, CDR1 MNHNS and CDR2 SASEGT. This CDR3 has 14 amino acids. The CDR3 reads CASTDGAYQETQYF. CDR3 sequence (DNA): TGTGCCAGCACGGACGGGGCTTACCAAGAGACCCAGTACTTC.

The CDR3 spells CAISESGTAAVGQYF. CDR3 nucleotide sequence: TGTGCCATCAGTGAGTCGGGGACCGCGGCTGTGGGGCAGTACTTC. The rearrangement links TRBV10-3 to TRBJ2-7; possibly TRBD1 or TRBD2 for D (5 bases each). V was pared by 0 bases and J by 9 bases, with 18 bases between. Per the germline V gene, CDR1 is ENHRY and CDR2 is SYGVKD. The CDR3 runs 15 residues.

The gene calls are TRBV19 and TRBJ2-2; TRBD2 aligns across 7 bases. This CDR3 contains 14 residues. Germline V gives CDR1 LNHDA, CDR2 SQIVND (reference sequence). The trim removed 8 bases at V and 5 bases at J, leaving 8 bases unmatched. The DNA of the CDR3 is TGTGCCAGTCGTTCGGGGGGAGGTACCGGGGAGCTGTTTTTT. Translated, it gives CASRSGGGTGELFF.

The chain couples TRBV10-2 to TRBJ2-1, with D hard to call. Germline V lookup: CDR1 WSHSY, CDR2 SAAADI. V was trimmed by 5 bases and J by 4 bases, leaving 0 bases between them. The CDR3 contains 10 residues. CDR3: CASSYNEQFF. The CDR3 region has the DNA TGCGCCAGCAGTTACAATGAGCAGTTCTTC.

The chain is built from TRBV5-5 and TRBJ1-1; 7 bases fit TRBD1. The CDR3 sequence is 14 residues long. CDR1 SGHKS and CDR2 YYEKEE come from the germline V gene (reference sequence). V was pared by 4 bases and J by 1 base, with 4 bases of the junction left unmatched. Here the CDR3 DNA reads TGTGCCAGCAGCCCCGGGACAGCGAACACTGAAGCTTTCTTT. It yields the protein CASSPGTANTEAFF.

CDR3: CASSYMGLRFTEAFF. The DNA of the CDR3 is TGTGCCAGCAGTTACATGGGTTTGAGGTTCACTGAAGCTTTCTTT. The rearrangement uses TRBV6-5 and TRBJ1-1, with unresolved D. CDR1 MNHEY and CDR2 SVGAGI come from the germline V gene. Trimming removed 2 bases at V and 4 bases at J, with 14 bases between. This CDR3 comprises 15 residues.

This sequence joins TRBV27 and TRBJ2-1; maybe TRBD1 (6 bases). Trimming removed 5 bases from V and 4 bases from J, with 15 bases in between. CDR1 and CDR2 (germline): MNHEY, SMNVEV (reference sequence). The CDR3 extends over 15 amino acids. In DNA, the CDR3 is TGTGCCAGCAGTGGAAGCAGAACAGGGTACAATGAGCAGTTCTTC. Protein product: CASSGSRTGYNEQFF.

CDR3 loop: CASEGRSGANVLTF. CDR3 nucleotide sequence: TGTGCATCGGAGGGCCGCTCTGGGGCCAACGTCCTGACTTTC. The rearrangement links TRBV7-9 to TRBJ2-6, with TRBD2 as a possible D gene (6 bases). Germline CDR1 SEHNR, CDR2 FQNEAQ (reference sequence). There are 14 residues in the CDR3.

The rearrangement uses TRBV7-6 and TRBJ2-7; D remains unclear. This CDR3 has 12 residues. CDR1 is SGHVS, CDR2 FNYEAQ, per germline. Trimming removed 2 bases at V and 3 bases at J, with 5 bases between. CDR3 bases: TGTGCCAGCAGCTTAAACAACTACGAGCAGTACTTC. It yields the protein CASSLNNYEQYF.

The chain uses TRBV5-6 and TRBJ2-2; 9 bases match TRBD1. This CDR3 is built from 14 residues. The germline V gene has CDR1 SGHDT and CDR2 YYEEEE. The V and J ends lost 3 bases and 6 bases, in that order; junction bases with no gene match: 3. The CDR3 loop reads CASSSNRGPGELFF. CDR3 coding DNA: TGTGCCAGCAGCTCGAACAGGGGGCCCGGGGAGCTGTTTTTT.

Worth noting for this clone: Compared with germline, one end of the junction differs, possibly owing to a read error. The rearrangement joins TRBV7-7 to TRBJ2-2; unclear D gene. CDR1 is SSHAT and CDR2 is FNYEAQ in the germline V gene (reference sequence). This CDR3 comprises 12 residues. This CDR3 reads CASSPGTGELFF. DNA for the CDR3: TGTGCTAGCAGCCCCGGCACCGGGGAGCTGTTTTTT.

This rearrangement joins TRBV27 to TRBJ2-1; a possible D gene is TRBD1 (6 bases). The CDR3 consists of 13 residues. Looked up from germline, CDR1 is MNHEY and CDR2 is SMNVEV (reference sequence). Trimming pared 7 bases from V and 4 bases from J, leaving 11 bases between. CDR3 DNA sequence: TGTGCCAGCACCTCGGACAGTTACAATGAGCAGTTCTTC. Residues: CASTSDSYNEQFF.

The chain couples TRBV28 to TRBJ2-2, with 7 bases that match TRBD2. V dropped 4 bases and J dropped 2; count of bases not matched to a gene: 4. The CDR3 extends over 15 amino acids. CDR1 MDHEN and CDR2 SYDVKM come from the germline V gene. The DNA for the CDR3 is TGTGCCAGCAGTTGGGGAGGGCCTAACACCGGGGAGCTGTTTTTT. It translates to CASSWGGPNTGELFF.

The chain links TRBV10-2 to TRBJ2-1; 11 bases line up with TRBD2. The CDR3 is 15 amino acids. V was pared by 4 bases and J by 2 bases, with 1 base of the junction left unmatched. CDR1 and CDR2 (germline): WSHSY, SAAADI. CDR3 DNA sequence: TGCGCCAGCAGTGGACTAGCGGGACCCTACAATGAGCAGTTCTTC. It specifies CASSGLAGPYNEQFF.

CDR3 loop: CASGVGNFPPLEEKLFF. In nucleotides, the CDR3 is TGTGCTAGTGGGGTGGGGAATTTCCCCCCCTTAGAGGAAAAACTGTTTTTT. The chain couples TRBV12-5 to TRBJ1-4; D is unresolved. V was clipped by 6 bases and J by 8 bases, with 25 bases between them. This CDR3 has 17 amino acids. Germline CDR1 and CDR2: LGHNT and FRNRAP.

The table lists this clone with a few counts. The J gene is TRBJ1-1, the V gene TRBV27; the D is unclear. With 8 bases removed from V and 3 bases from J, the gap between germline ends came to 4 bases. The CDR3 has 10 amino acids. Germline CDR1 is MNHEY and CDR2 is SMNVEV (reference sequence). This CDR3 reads CASGYTEAFF. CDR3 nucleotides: TGTGCCAGCGGCTACACTGAAGCTTTCTTT.

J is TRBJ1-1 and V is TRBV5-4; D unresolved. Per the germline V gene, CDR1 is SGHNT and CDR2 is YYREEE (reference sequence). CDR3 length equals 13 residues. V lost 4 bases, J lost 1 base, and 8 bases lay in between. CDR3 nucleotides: TGTGCCAGCAGCAAGCCAGGGAACACTGAAGCTTTCTTT. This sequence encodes CASSKPGNTEAFF.

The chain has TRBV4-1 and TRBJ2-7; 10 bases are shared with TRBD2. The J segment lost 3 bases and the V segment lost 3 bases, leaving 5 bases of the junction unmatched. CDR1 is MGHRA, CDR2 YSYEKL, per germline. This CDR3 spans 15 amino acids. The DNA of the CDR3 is TGCGCCAGCAGCCACCTAGCGGGAGCGGTCTACGAGCAGTACTTC. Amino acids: CASSHLAGAVYEQYF.

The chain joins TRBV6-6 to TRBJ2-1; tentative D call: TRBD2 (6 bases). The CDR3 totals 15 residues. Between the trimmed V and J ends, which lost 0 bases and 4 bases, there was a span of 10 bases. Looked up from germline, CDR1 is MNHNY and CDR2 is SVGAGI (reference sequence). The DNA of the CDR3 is TGTGCCAGCAGTTACTCCCCCGGGACTTACAATGAGCAGTTCTTC. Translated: CASSYSPGTYNEQFF.

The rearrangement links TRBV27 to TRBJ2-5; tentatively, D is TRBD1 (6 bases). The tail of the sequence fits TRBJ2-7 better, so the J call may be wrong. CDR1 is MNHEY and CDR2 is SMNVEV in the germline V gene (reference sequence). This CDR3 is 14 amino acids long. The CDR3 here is CASSHGTLGYEQYF. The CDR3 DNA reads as TGTGCCAGCAGTCATGGGACACTTGGGTACGAGCAGTACTTC.

CDR3 DNA sequence: TGTGCCAGCAGCGTATCTGGAATGGGGAACACTGAAGCTTTCTTT. Protein product: CASSVSGMGNTEAFF. The rearrangement joins TRBV9 to TRBJ1-1; D is unclear. CDR1 and CDR2 (germline): SGDLS, YYNGEE. The CDR3 runs to 15 residues. V was pared by 1 base and J by 1 base, with 11 bases between.